This T cell receptor (beta chain) was sequenced in a study of blood T cells in healthy people across ages. For this clonotype: What it binds is not known.

For the second PCR, which ran for about 7 to 11 cycles, a sample-barcoded 5' primer and a J-beta primer mix were used. TCRdb used MiXCR to reprocess the 5' RACE reads, holding one entry per CDR3 protein. This sample has approximately 800,000 distinct CDR3 sequences, with 56% found just once. Findings and caveats of the study: Researchers deemed the diversity estimates from one million T cells underestimates.

Material: blood. The TCR originated in a man between 40 and 49 years old in good health.

Written as DNA, the CDR3 is TGTGCCAGCAGCTTAGGTCCAGGGAAGGGCTATGGCTACACCTTC. Protein product: CASSLGPGKGYGYTF. The chain uses TRBV7-9 and TRBJ1-2; the D gene is possibly TRBD1 (5 bases). The V gene lost 1 base and the J gene lost 4 bases, with 13 bases spanning the gap. CDR3 length: 15 residues. The germline V gene has CDR1 SEHNR and CDR2 FQNEAQ (reference sequence).